The next 15 T cell receptor beta chains were all read from a single sample in a study of shared clonotypes between healthy human individuals. Repertoires were generated with immunoSEQ multiplex PCR, while TCRdb's copy carries only in-frame clones and drops some. Altogether about 590,000 clones are present, less than 97% being singletons, with the ten largest covering 0.095% to 0.12%. The naive CD8 fraction comprised CD45RO-negative cells positively selected for CCR7 and excluded terminally differentiated effector memory CD45RA+ cells. The material sequenced was naive CD8+ T cells sorted from blood. These receptor sequences come from a woman in her thirties in good health.

The J gene is TRBJ2-3, the V gene TRBV7-7, with TRBD1 identical over 7 bases. The trim removed 1 base at V and 6 bases at J, leaving 7 bases unmatched. CDR3 size: 15 residues. The germline V gene encodes CDR1 SSHAT and CDR2 FNYEAQ (reference sequence). CDR3 nucleotide sequence: TGTGCCAGCAGCTTAGAAGGGGGCCGGTTGGATACGCAGTATTTT. It codes for CASSLEGGRLDTQYF.

The chain uses TRBV28 and TRBJ1-4; D remains unclear. The CDR3 sequence is 17 residues long. Germline loops: CDR1 MDHEN, CDR2 SYDVKM. V lost 6 bases and J lost 8, with 25 bases in between. The CDR3 DNA is TGTGCCAGCAGCTCATGGTTTGAAAGGTCAGAAAGCGAAAAACTGTTTTTT. This gives the protein CASSSWFERSESEKLFF.

J is TRBJ2-2 and V is TRBV29-1; possible D gene TRBD2, 5 bases. The ends were cut back, 3 bases at V and 4 bases at J, with 12 bases in the middle. Germline lookup yields CDR1 SQVTM and CDR2 ANQGSEA. The CDR3 sequence is 14 residues long. The CDR3 here is CSVDHGVGTGELFF. CDR3 DNA sequence: TGCAGCGTTGATCACGGGGTCGGCACCGGGGAGCTGTTTTTT.

The chain carries TRBV19 and TRBJ2-1; D is undetermined. Trimming removed 3 bases from V and 6 bases from J, with 21 bases in between. This CDR3 is built from 17 residues. Per the germline V gene, CDR1 is LNHDA and CDR2 is SQIVND (reference sequence). Written as DNA, the CDR3 is TGTGCCAGTAGTATGAGCGTGGTTGGGCCGCTTAGCAATGAGCAGTTCTTC. It translates to CASSMSVVGPLSNEQFF.

CDR3 DNA sequence: TGCGCCAGCGGGACAGGGGACGAGCAGTACTTC. This translates into CASGTGDEQYF. V is TRBV10-2 and J is TRBJ2-7, with 10 bases fitting TRBD1. Unmatched junction bases numbered 0, after V lost 8 bases and J lost 5 bases. The germline V gene encodes CDR1 WSHSY and CDR2 SAAADI. The CDR3 has 11 residues.

This sequence joins TRBV27 and TRBJ1-5; D is possibly TRBD1 (6 bases). Trimming took 0 bases from V and 11 from J, leaving 17 bases between them. This CDR3 has 15 residues. The V gene's germline CDR1 is MNHEY and CDR2 SMNVEV (reference sequence). In DNA, the CDR3 is TGTGCCAGCAGTTTATCGTCCGGGACACTCATCGCCCAGCATTTT. Protein: CASSLSSGTLIAQHF.

The chain has TRBV5-6 and TRBJ2-3; D is tentatively TRBD1 or TRBD2 (6 bases each). CDR1 SGHDT and CDR2 YYEEEE come from the germline V gene. There are 15 residues in the CDR3. Trimming cost V 10 bases and J 1 base, with 19 bases left between them. The CDR3 DNA reads as TGTGCCTCACTCGGGGGAGAGGGGGGCACAGATACGCAGTATTTT. Its protein is CASLGGEGGTDTQYF.

The chain employs TRBV28 and TRBJ2-1; no firm D call. The CDR3 runs to 17 residues. V lost 3 bases and J lost 0, with 15 bases in between. The germline CDR1 and CDR2 sequences are MDHEN and SYDVKM. The CDR3 DNA reads as TGTGCCAGCAGTTTCTTGGCAGGATCCGACTCCTACAATGAGCAGTTCTTC. Protein product: CASSFLAGSDSYNEQFF.

The genes are TRBV19 and TRBJ2-2, with a possible D match to TRBD2 (6 bases). This CDR3 region has 11 residues. Trimming took off 7 bases at V and 7 bases at J, with 7 bases between the two ends. Germline lookup yields CDR1 LNHDA and CDR2 SQIVND (reference sequence). CDR3 nucleotides: TGTGCCAGTACCGGGGGCGGGGAGCTGTTTTTT. As protein: CASTGGGELFF.

In its sample, this clone was seen once. J is TRBJ1-5 and V is TRBV6-5; TRBD1 aligns across 8 bases. The germline V gene encodes CDR1 MNHEY and CDR2 SVGAGI. This CDR3 comprises 14 residues. J was trimmed by 2 bases and V by 6 bases; bases with no gene match: 3. Written as DNA, the CDR3 is TGTGCCAGCAGCGGACAGGGCGGCAATCAGCCCCAGCATTTT. Translating it yields CASSGQGGNQPQHF.

V and J are TRBV28 and TRBJ2-1, with TRBD1 matching 7 bases. Germline CDR1 reads MDHEN; CDR2 reads SYDVKM. CDR3 size: 12 residues. Germline trimming cut 6 bases from V and 10 bases from J; bases unmatched to any gene: 6. CDR3 protein: CASSVTGIEQFF. CDR3 bases: TGTGCCAGCAGCGTGACAGGGATAGAGCAGTTCTTC.

The rearrangement uses TRBV4-1 and TRBJ1-3; weak D call: TRBD1 (5 bases). V was cut by 0 bases and J by 2 bases, with 8 bases left in between. The CDR3 runs to 15 residues. The germline gives CDR1 MGHRA, CDR2 YSYEKL. CDR3 sequence: CASSQDRATGNTIYF. The DNA for the CDR3 is TGCGCCAGCAGCCAAGACAGGGCTACTGGAAACACCATATATTTT.

This chain joins TRBV29-1 and TRBJ2-3; D not resolved. Per germline, CDR1 SQVTM and CDR2 ANQGSEA. V was pared by 5 bases and J by 6 bases, with 12 bases between. The CDR3 totals 12 residues. In DNA form, the CDR3 reads TGCAGCGTTTTCCTAACAACTGATACGCAGTATTTT. This sequence encodes CSVFLTTDTQYF.

In its sample, this clone was seen a few times. Within the sample, other DNA sequences also encode this same CDR3. V usage is TRBV27 and J usage is TRBJ2-3, with D unclear. The CDR3 is 12 amino acids. Germline CDR1 reads MNHEY; CDR2 reads SMNVEV (reference sequence). Trimming stripped 5 bases from V and 6 bases from J, with 9 bases between. The CDR3 region is CASSPDGDTQYF. In nucleotides, the CDR3 is TGTGCCAGCAGTCCAGATGGTGATACGCAGTATTTT.

The V and J genes are TRBV4-2 and TRBJ2-1; possibly TRBD2 for D (6 bases). The CDR3 length is 16 residues. The V gene lost 2 bases and the J gene lost 3 bases, with 14 bases spanning the gap. The germline gives CDR1 LGHNA, CDR2 YNFKEQ. The chain's CDR3 is CASSQTLIADYNEQFF. Here the CDR3 DNA reads TGTGCCAGCAGCCAAACCTTAATAGCGGACTACAATGAGCAGTTCTTC.